These T cell receptor beta chains were read from a single sample in a study of technical replicates of blood from a handful of donors. Generated by immunoSEQ multiplex PCR, the TCRdb table keeps only in-frame clones and is missing some. The sample has more than 75,000 clones, approximately 90% seen once. The specimen was T cells isolated from PBMCs. Receptors were obtained from a human donor in good health. Both conserved end residues are part of each CDR3. D genes are given only for firm matches.

>.|TRBJ2-6|TRBV19
CATSGSFSGANVLTF
>TRBD1|TRBJ2-7|TRBV28
CASSFTGGWGYEQYF
>.|TRBJ2-1|TRBV19
CASTPYPGSTYNEQFF
>TRBD2|TRBJ2-1|TRBV5-6
CASSRSGTSGYNEQFF
>TRBD1|TRBJ2-7|TRBV5-4
CASRDPGQGGYEQYF
>TRBD1|TRBJ2-7|TRBV14
CASRQTGGPPYEQYF
>TRBD2|TRBJ2-7|TRBV14
CASSQSSGFSYEQYF
>TRBD1|TRBJ1-5|TRBV2
CASSYSGGGQPQHF
>.|TRBJ1-5|TRBV2
CASKGDSNQPQHF
>.|TRBJ2-7|TRBV14
CASSQEDLSSYEQYF
>.|TRBJ1-5|TRBV11-2
CASSLISGRVGSAQHF
>TRBD2|TRBJ2-1|TRBV7-2
CASTPRGTSPPSYNEQFF
>TRBD1|TRBJ2-1|TRBV29-1
CSVLRDRASYNEQFF
>TRBD1|TRBJ2-1|TRBV6-1
CASSDRRWGQGWNEQFF
>TRBD2|TRBJ2-3|TRBV14
CASSLLRGGTTDTQYF
>.|TRBJ2-7|TRBV5-8
CASSLDRVIHEQYF
>TRBD1|TRBJ2-7|TRBV7-8
CASSTRTGGEQYF
>.|TRBJ2-7|TRBV19
CASSRAPSYEQYF